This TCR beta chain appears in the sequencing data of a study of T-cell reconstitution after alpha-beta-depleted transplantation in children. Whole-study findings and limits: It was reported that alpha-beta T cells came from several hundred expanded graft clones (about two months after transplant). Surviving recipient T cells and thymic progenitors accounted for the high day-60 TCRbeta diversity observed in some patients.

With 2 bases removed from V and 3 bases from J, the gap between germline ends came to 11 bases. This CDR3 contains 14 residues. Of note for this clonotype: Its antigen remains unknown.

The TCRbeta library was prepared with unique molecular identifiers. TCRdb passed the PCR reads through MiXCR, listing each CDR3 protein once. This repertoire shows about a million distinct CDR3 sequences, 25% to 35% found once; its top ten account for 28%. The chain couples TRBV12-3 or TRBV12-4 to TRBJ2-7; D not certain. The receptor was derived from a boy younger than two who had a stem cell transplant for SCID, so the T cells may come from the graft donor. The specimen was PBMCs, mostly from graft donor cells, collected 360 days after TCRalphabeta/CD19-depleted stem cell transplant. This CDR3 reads CASSLKGIFYEQYF. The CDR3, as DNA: TGTGCCAGCAGTTTAAAAGGGATCTTCTACGAGCAGTACTTC.